One and the same sample provided the 25 T cell receptor beta chains below, sequenced in a study of blood T cells in healthy people across ages. The second PCR ran roughly 7 to 12 cycles with a sample-barcoded 5' primer and J-beta primers. In TCRdb, the 5' RACE reads were re-called with MiXCR into one record per CDR3 protein. This table has roughly 640,000 distinct CDR3 sequences, about 30% appearing once. The sample consisted of blood. These receptors originate from a woman older than 75 in good health.

The table lists this clonotype with a few counts. A much larger clone lies a single base off, so this may be a read error. This chain links TRBV12-3 or TRBV12-4 with TRBJ2-3; 9 bases align to TRBD2. The CDR3 length is 14 residues. The CDR3 DNA sequence: TGTGCCAGCAGCCCAGCGGGGGGCACAGATGCGCAGTATTTT. It codes for CASSPAGGTDAQYF.

In this sample, this clonotype turned up many times. The chain couples TRBV27 to TRBJ2-3; 7 nucleotides line up with TRBD1. Losses at the gene ends were 5 bases for V and 6 bases for J; bases not matched to a gene: 8. This CDR3 spans 14 amino acids. CDR1 is MNHEY and CDR2 is SMNVEV in the germline V gene (reference sequence). The CDR3 protein is CASSLGQVLDTQYF. CDR3 nucleotides: TGTGCCAGCAGTCTCGGACAGGTTCTGGATACGCAGTATTTT.

The chain combines TRBV7-9 with TRBJ2-5; 9 positions match TRBD2. The last part of the DNA fits TRBJ2-7 better; the J call may be wrong. CDR3 size: 13 residues. Germline V gene sequence: CDR1 SEHNR, CDR2 FQNEAQ (reference sequence). The CDR3 bases are TGTGCCAGCGGACAAGCGGGGGGTTTCGAGCAGTACTTC. Translation gives CASGQAGGFEQYF.

The chain uses TRBV7-9 and TRBJ2-4, with D maybe TRBD1 (5 bases). The germline CDR1 and CDR2 sequences are SEHNR and FQNEAQ (reference sequence). Trimming stripped 2 bases from V and 6 bases from J, with 14 bases between. The CDR3 is 15 amino acids. CDR3 amino acids: CASSLKTVGSNIQYF. CDR3 nucleotide sequence: TGTGCCAGCAGCTTAAAGACAGTCGGGTCAAACATTCAGTACTTC. The full variable domain, with the rest looked up from reference TRBV7-9 and TRBJ2-4, is DTGVSQNPRHKITKRGQNVTFRCDPISEHNRLYWYRQTLGQGPEFLTYFQNEAQLEKSRLLSDRFSAERPKGSFSTLEIQRTEQGDSAMYLCASSLKTVGSNIQYFGAGTRLSVL.

This clonotype showed up many times. V usage is TRBV20-1 and J usage is TRBJ1-5, with a possible D match to TRBD1 (6 bases). Trimming took 6 bases from V and 7 from J, leaving 13 bases between them. CDR3 size: 12 residues. Germline lookup yields CDR1 DFQATT and CDR2 SNEGSKA (reference sequence). The CDR3 nucleotides read TGCAGTGCCGACGGGGGGCAGCAGCCCCAGCATTTT. As protein: CSADGGQQPQHF.

V is TRBV10-3 and J is TRBJ2-4; D is unclear. The end of the DNA fits TRBJ2-7 better, so the J call may be wrong. The CDR3 covers 17 residues. CDR1 ENHRY and CDR2 SYGVKD come from the germline V gene. The CDR3 DNA reads TGTGCCATCAGTGAGTCAACACAACGTTCCTTATCCTACGAGCAGTACTTC. Translating gives CAISESTQRSLSYEQYF.

This clonotype was detected many times. The rearrangement joins TRBV5-1 to TRBJ2-5; maybe TRBD1 (5 bases). CDR1 and CDR2 (germline): SGHRS, YFSETQ. Trimming stripped 0 bases from V and 5 bases from J, with 11 bases between. The CDR3 extends over 14 amino acids. This CDR3 reads CASSLEAGRETQYF. CDR3 coding DNA: TGCGCCAGCAGCTTGGAGGCAGGGCGGGAGACCCAGTACTTC.

V usage is TRBV20-1 and J usage is TRBJ1-5, with no clear D. Germline V gene lookup returns CDR1 DFQATT and CDR2 SNEGSKA (reference sequence). V shed 4 bases and J shed 0 bases, with 10 bases lying between them. This CDR3 has 14 residues. The CDR3 reads CSANPGYSNQPQHF. The DNA of the CDR3 is TGCAGTGCTAACCCCGGATATAGCAATCAGCCCCAGCATTTT.

Details on this clonotype: At one boundary the junction diverges from the germline segment, which might be a read error. The chain uses TRBV24-1 and TRBJ2-1; TRBD1 aligns across 7 bases. The CDR3 runs to 14 residues. Germline CDR1 reads KGHDR; CDR2 reads SFDVKD. The CDR3 loop reads CATSETGLRNGQFF. In nucleotides, the CDR3 is TGTGCCACCAGCGAGACAGGGTTGAGGAATGGGCAGTTCTTC.

This clonotype came up many times. The chain couples TRBV6-2 or TRBV6-3 to TRBJ1-2, with unresolved D. The CDR3 contains 14 residues. Germline loops: CDR1 MNHEY, CDR2 SVGEGT. Deletions cut 2 bases from V and 5 bases from J, with 12 bases between. The CDR3: CASSYSIPAYGYTF. CDR3 bases: TGTGCCAGCAGTTACAGCATCCCGGCATATGGCTACACCTTC.

In its sample, this clonotype was seen a few times. This chain links TRBV7-2 with TRBJ1-1, with D maybe TRBD1 (5 bases). Germline V gives CDR1 SGHTA, CDR2 FQGNSA. The ends were cut back, 3 bases at V and 4 bases at J, with 15 bases in the middle. CDR3 size: 15 residues. Written as DNA, the CDR3 is TGTGCCAGCAGCTTCCCGGGGAGGGGAGGCACTGAAGCTTTCTTT. It encodes CASSFPGRGGTEAFF.

About this clonotype: With a much larger clone just one base away, this may be a read error. The CDR3 spells CAGRVGPGPYEQYF. The CDR3 DNA sequence: TGTGCCGGCAGGGTGGGGCCGGGACCCTACGAGCAGTACTTC. The chain carries TRBV28 and TRBJ2-4; either TRBD1 or TRBD2 may fit D (5 bases each). The tail of the sequence fits TRBJ2-7 better, so the J call may be wrong. The CDR3 loop spans 14 amino acids. The germline gives CDR1 MDHEN, CDR2 SYDVKM.

This rearrangement joins TRBV7-9 to TRBJ2-7; D might be TRBD1 (5 bases). The CDR3 runs 13 residues. Germline V lookup: CDR1 SEHNR, CDR2 FQNEAQ (reference sequence). V shed 4 bases and J shed 5 bases, with 12 bases lying between them. Here the CDR3 DNA reads TGTGCCAGCAGCTCCCTGGCAGGGAACGAGCAGTACTTC. The encoded protein is CASSSLAGNEQYF.

The J gene is TRBJ2-1, the V gene TRBV29-1, with a weak D call TRBD2 (6 bases). Germline V CDR1 and CDR2: SQVTM, ANQGSEA. V dropped 8 bases and J dropped 7 bases, with 27 bases sitting between them. This CDR3 has 16 residues. CDR3 sequence: CSLTLHSGIPGNEQFF. The DNA of the CDR3 is TGCAGCCTCACGCTTCATAGCGGAATCCCAGGGAATGAGCAGTTCTTC.

The rearrangement uses TRBV27 and TRBJ2-5; TRBD2 matches 8 bases. The J call is uncertain, as TRBJ2-7 better fits the DNA end. This CDR3 has 14 residues. Germline V lookup: CDR1 MNHEY, CDR2 SMNVEV (reference sequence). CDR3: CASSEGGGSHEQYF. The DNA for the CDR3 is TGTGCCAGCTCCGAGGGCGGGGGGAGCCACGAGCAGTACTTC.

This clonotype was found once. The J gene is TRBJ2-2, the V gene TRBV29-1; the D is unclear. Looked up from germline, CDR1 is SQVTM and CDR2 is ANQGSEA. CDR3 length: 13 amino acids. V lost 0 bases and J lost 8, with 10 bases in between. The CDR3 protein is CSVEDDHGGELFF. The CDR3 nucleotides are TGCAGCGTTGAAGATGACCATGGGGGGGAGCTGTTTTTT.

This clonotype was recorded a few times. This chain connects TRBV6-5 to TRBJ1-5; D is unclear. The length of the CDR3 is 14 residues. V gave up 2 bases and J gave up 4 bases, with 9 bases separating them. The germline CDR1 and CDR2 sequences are MNHEY and SVGAGI. CDR3 amino acids: CASSYGQENQPQHF. The CDR3 bases are TGTGCCAGCAGTTACGGTCAGGAGAATCAGCCCCAGCATTTT.

DNA for the CDR3: TGTGCCAGCAGCCCCCGTTTCGGGACAGGGGGAGATACGCAGTATTTT. Translation gives CASSPRFGTGGDTQYF. This rearrangement joins TRBV7-2 to TRBJ2-3; the match to TRBD1 covers 11 bases. The CDR3 runs to 16 residues. Germline V gives CDR1 SGHTA, CDR2 FQGNSA. V lost 5 bases, J lost 5 bases, and 9 bases stayed unmatched. The complete variable domain, with remaining parts taken from reference TRBV7-2 and TRBJ2-3, reads GAGVSQSPSNKVTEKGKDVELRCDPISGHTALYWYRQSLGQGLEFLIYFQGNSAPDKSGLPSDRFSAERTGGSVSTLTIQRTQQEDSAVYLCASSPRFGTGGDTQYFGPGTRLTVL.

The gene calls are TRBV9 and TRBJ1-1, with D uncertain. The CDR3 totals 14 residues. V was pared by 1 base and J by 0 bases, with 7 bases between. Germline CDR1 SGDLS, CDR2 YYNGEE. CDR3: CASSVSLVNTEAFF. Here the CDR3 DNA reads TGTGCCAGCAGCGTAAGTTTAGTGAACACTGAAGCTTTCTTT. The full variable domain, completed using reference TRBV9 and TRBJ1-1, is DSGVTQTPKHLITATGQRVTLRCSPRSGDLSVYWYQQSLDQGLQFLIQYYNGEERAKGNILERFSAQQFPDLHSELNLSSLELGDSALYFCASSVSLVNTEAFFGQGTRLTVV.

Comment on this clonotype: A read error may explain this, as a much larger clone is one base away. No conserved phenylalanine or tryptophan ends this CDR3, so it is likely a read error. The V call is TRBV5-6, the J call TRBJ2-5, with TRBD1 matching over 8 bases. Germline V gene sequence: CDR1 SGHDT, CDR2 YYEEEE. This CDR3 region has 14 residues. V lost 4 bases, J lost 7 bases, and 9 bases stayed unmatched. The CDR3 bases are TGTGCCAGCAGCCTGGACAGGGTCAGAGGGACCCAGTACGTC. Its translation is CASSLDRVRGTQYV.

The chain joins TRBV20-1 to TRBJ2-3, with D possibly TRBD1 on 6 matching bases. Germline values: CDR1 DFQATT, CDR2 SNEGSKA (reference sequence). This CDR3 contains 11 residues. Trimming pared 4 bases from V and 5 bases from J, leaving 7 bases between. CDR3 bases: TGCAGTGCTAACAGGGTAGATACGCAGTATTTT. Amino acids: CSANRVDTQYF.

V gene TRBV30 combines with J gene TRBJ1-2; unclear D gene. The V gene lost 1 base and the J gene lost 8 bases, with 11 bases spanning the gap. The CDR3 totals 12 residues. CDR1 and CDR2 (germline): GTSNPN, SVGIG (reference sequence). The CDR3 region is CAWSGGQLGYTF. Here the CDR3 DNA reads TGTGCCTGGAGTGGCGGCCAACTAGGCTACACCTTC.

There are many counts of this clonotype. The chain couples TRBV9 to TRBJ2-7; weak D call: TRBD1 (6 bases). This CDR3 is built from 14 residues. V lost 0 bases to trimming and J lost 2 bases, with 9 bases between them. The germline V gene has CDR1 SGDLS and CDR2 YYNGEE. The CDR3 bases are TGTGCCAGCAGCGTAGAGGGGGTTCCCTACGAGCAGTACTTC. Translated, it gives CASSVEGVPYEQYF.

With regard to this clonotype: A much larger clone is a single base away; this may be a read error. V and J are TRBV25-1 and TRBJ1-2, with D uncertain. Germline-derived CDR1 and CDR2 are MGHDK and SYGVNS. The CDR3 loop spans 12 amino acids. CDR3: CASSDFGYDYTF. The CDR3 bases are TGTGCCAGCAGCGATTTCGGCTATGACTACACCTTC.

This clonotype showed up many times. The chain links TRBV5-1 to TRBJ2-6; the D gene could be TRBD1 or TRBD2 (5 bases each). The CDR3 runs 16 residues. Trimming removed 1 base at V and 2 bases at J, with 10 bases between. Per germline, CDR1 SGHRS and CDR2 YFSETQ. CDR3 DNA: TGCGCCAGCAGCTTGTTGGGGGATACTGGGGCCAACGTCCTGACTTTC. It specifies CASSLLGDTGANVLTF.